These 24 T cell receptor beta chains were all obtained from the same sample, sequenced in a study of cytomegalovirus exposure and HLA in healthy donors. The study ran its PCR with 60 Vbeta and 13 Jbeta primers. The repertoire was sequenced with immunoSEQ multiplex PCR; TCRdb's copy has only in-frame clones and lacks some. The sample includes around 160,000 clones, approximately 80% of them seen just once. The sample consisted of PBMCs. These receptors all come from a male donor in good health and CMV-seropositive.

This clone was found once. The germline gene is not matched at one end of the junction; a read error may be the cause. V and J are TRBV25-1 and TRBJ2-6, with D possibly being TRBD1 (5 bases). CDR1 is MGHDK, CDR2 SYGVNS, per germline. CDR3 length: 17 residues. The CDR3 bases are TGTGCCAGCAGTGCCAATCATTTTAGCTCTGGGGCCAACGGCCTGACTTTC. It encodes CASSANHFSSGANGLTF.

This clone was found a few times. The V call is TRBV7-2, the J call TRBJ2-1, with 8 bases identical to TRBD2. This CDR3 comprises 15 residues. Germline values: CDR1 SGHTA, CDR2 FQGNSA. The V segment lost 5 bases and the J segment 4 bases; nucleotides outside the gene matches: 7. DNA for the CDR3: TGTGCCAGCAGCCTACTAGCGGACTGGTACAATGAGCAGTTCTTC. This encodes CASSLLADWYNEQFF.

V gene TRBV27 combines with J gene TRBJ2-7; TRBD1 aligns across 7 bases. V was clipped by 9 bases and J by 4 bases; unmatched bases: 12. Germline CDR1 and CDR2: MNHEY and SMNVEV (reference sequence). This CDR3 is 14 amino acids long. The CDR3 is CASTPGQTTYEQYF. The DNA for the CDR3 is TGTGCCAGTACACCGGGACAGACGACTTACGAGCAGTACTTC.

V is TRBV6-5 and J is TRBJ2-1, with D possibly matching TRBD2 (6 bases). Trimming shortened V by 4 bases and J by 5 bases, and 9 bases separated the two germline ends. The CDR3 is 13 residues long. Germline V CDR1 and CDR2: MNHEY, SVGAGI. CDR3 nucleotides: TGTGCCAGCAGTTGGGACTGGAACAATGAGCAGTTCTTC. Translating it yields CASSWDWNNEQFF.

The CDR3 region is CASSPPGRGMPEAFF. CDR3 DNA: TGTGCCAGCAGCCCCCCCGGACGGGGGATGCCTGAAGCTTTCTTT. This chain joins TRBV7-8 and TRBJ1-1; D is perhaps TRBD1 (5 bases). The CDR3 extends over 15 amino acids. Germline-derived CDR1 and CDR2 are SGHVS and FQNEAQ. V lost 5 bases to trimming and J lost 6 bases, with 19 bases between them.

J is TRBJ1-5 and V is TRBV19, with 9 bases matching TRBD1. With V trimmed by 5 bases and J by 3 bases, 8 bases remained unmatched. Germline CDR1 is LNHDA and CDR2 is SQIVND (reference sequence). The CDR3 extends over 16 amino acids. The CDR3 protein is CASSSRTGAYNQPQHF. CDR3 DNA sequence: TGTGCCAGTAGTTCCCGGACAGGGGCCTACAATCAGCCCCAGCATTTT. Using reference TRBV19 and TRBJ1-5 for the parts outside the CDR3, the full variable domain is DGGITQSPKYLFRKEGQNVTLSCEQNLNHDAMYWYRQDPGQGLRLIYYSQIVNDFQKGDIAEGYSVSREKKESFPLTVTSAQKNPTAFYLCASSSRTGAYNQPQHFGDGTRLSIL.

This clone was detected only a few times. The CDR3 DNA follows: TGTGCCAGCAAGCTGTCAGGGGACTCCTACGAGCAGTACTTC. Encoded protein: CASKLSGDSYEQYF. This chain links TRBV6-6 with TRBJ2-7; D might be TRBD1 (6 bases). Trimming pared 7 bases from V and 0 bases from J, leaving 13 bases between. The CDR3 is 14 residues long. Germline V lookup: CDR1 MNHNY, CDR2 SVGAGI (reference sequence).

This clone was seen just once. V and J are TRBV5-1 and TRBJ2-3; 9 positions agree with TRBD1. The junction had 3 bases not matched to a gene; V was cut back by 4 bases and J by 3 bases. The CDR3 is made up of 14 amino acids. The germline CDR1 and CDR2 sequences are SGHRS and YFSETQ. CDR3 coding DNA: TGCGCCAGCAGCCCCGGGACAGGGACAGATACGCAGTATTTT. Protein: CASSPGTGTDTQYF.

The chain joins TRBV30 to TRBJ2-1, with a weak D call TRBD2 (5 bases). CDR1 and CDR2 (germline): GTSNPN, SVGIG (reference sequence). With 4 bases removed from V and 15 bases from J, the gap between germline ends came to 19 bases. There are 12 residues in the CDR3. The CDR3 region is CAWTSGPPGVFF. The CDR3 DNA is TGTGCCTGGACCTCTGGCCCTCCCGGGGTGTTCTTC.

The gene calls are TRBV28 and TRBJ2-5, with D perhaps TRBD1 (5 bases). Germline lookup yields CDR1 MDHEN and CDR2 SYDVKM. Trimming cost V 4 bases and J 3 bases, with 15 bases left between them. The CDR3 has 15 amino acids. The CDR3 here is CASSSGFLGEETQYF. The CDR3 nucleotides are TGTGCCAGCAGTTCAGGGTTTTTAGGCGAAGAGACCCAGTACTTC.

The genes are TRBV7-8 and TRBJ2-2, with 11 bases fitting TRBD2. Germline V lookup: CDR1 SGHVS, CDR2 FQNEAQ. V shed 4 bases, J shed 8 bases, and the junction held 9 bases outside the gene matches. The CDR3 is 16 residues long. The CDR3 spells CASSSLTSGIAGELFF. CDR3 sequence (DNA): TGTGCCAGCAGCTCCCTGACTAGCGGGATAGCGGGGGAGCTGTTTTTT. Drawing the rest from reference TRBV7-8 and TRBJ2-2, the complete variable domain is GAGVSQSPRYKVAKRGQDVALRCDPISGHVSLFWYQQALGQGPEFLTYFQNEAQLDKSGLPSDRFFAERPEGSVSTLKIQRTQQEDSAVYLCASSSLTSGIAGELFFGEGSRLTVL.

This rearrangement joins TRBV28 to TRBJ2-5, with TRBD2 identical over 11 bases. Germline CDR1 reads MDHEN; CDR2 reads SYDVKM. The CDR3 is 17 residues long. The V segment lost 7 bases and the J segment 0 bases; nucleotides outside the gene matches: 10. Here the CDR3 reads CASTSGTSGVDQETQYF. The DNA of the CDR3 is TGTGCCAGCACCTCCGGGACTAGCGGAGTAGACCAAGAGACCCAGTACTTC.

This chain links TRBV6-6 with TRBJ1-4; weak D call: TRBD1 (5 bases). Trimming shortened V by 6 bases and J by 5 bases, and 10 bases separated the two germline ends. CDR1 is MNHNY, CDR2 SVGAGI, per germline (reference sequence). The CDR3 runs to 13 residues. The CDR3 DNA reads as TGTGCCAGCAGGGGGCCCATAAATGAAAAACTGTTTTTT. It is translated as CASRGPINEKLFF.

The chain employs TRBV9 and TRBJ1-3; perhaps TRBD1 as D (6 bases). Germline lookup yields CDR1 SGDLS and CDR2 YYNGEE. This CDR3 is 14 amino acids long. Trimming shortened V by 5 bases and J by 4 bases, and 13 bases separated the two germline ends. The CDR3 sequence: CASRAHGTGNTIYF. CDR3 DNA sequence: TGTGCCAGCAGGGCTCATGGGACAGGAAACACCATATATTTT.

The rearrangement joins TRBV30 to TRBJ2-3; possibly TRBD1 for D (6 bases). Trimming took off 0 bases at V and 4 bases at J, with 11 bases between the two ends. The CDR3 extends over 14 amino acids. Germline V gives CDR1 GTSNPN, CDR2 SVGIG (reference sequence). DNA of the CDR3: TGTGCCTGGAGTGTACTAACAGGGCCAGATACGCAGTATTTT. This encodes CAWSVLTGPDTQYF. Supplemented by reference TRBV30 and TRBJ2-3, the full variable domain reads SQTIHQWPATLVQPVGSPLSLECTVEGTSNPNLYWYRQAAGRGLQLLFYSVGIGQISSEVPQNLSASRPQDRQFILSSKKLLLSDSGFYLCAWSVLTGPDTQYFGPGTRLTVL.

CDR3 amino acids: CASSEGGGTGANVLTF. The CDR3 DNA reads TGCGCCAGCAGTGAAGGTGGGGGGACTGGGGCCAACGTCCTGACTTTC. This chain uses TRBV10-1 with TRBJ2-6; tentative D call: TRBD2 (6 bases). The germline gives CDR1 WNHNN, CDR2 SYGVQD (reference sequence). V was clipped by 3 bases and J by 2 bases, with 11 bases between them. The CDR3 is 16 residues long.

With respect to this clone: The same CDR3 also results from other DNA sequences found in this sample. The chain uses TRBV7-2 and TRBJ2-7; TRBD1 matches at 7 bases. The trim removed 6 bases at V and 0 bases at J, leaving 5 bases unmatched. Germline-derived CDR1 and CDR2 are SGHTA and FQGNSA. This CDR3 has 14 residues. This chain's CDR3 is CASSIQGTSYEQYF. The CDR3 DNA reads as TGTGCCAGCAGTATACAGGGGACCTCCTACGAGCAGTACTTC. The full variable domain, rest sourced from reference TRBV7-2 and TRBJ2-7, is GAGVSQSPSNKVTEKGKDVELRCDPISGHTALYWYRQSLGQGLEFLIYFQGNSAPDKSGLPSDRFSAERTGGSVSTLTIQRTQQEDSAVYLCASSIQGTSYEQYFGPGTRLTVT.

This chain connects TRBV4-1 to TRBJ2-7, with 8 bases identical to TRBD1. Germline loops: CDR1 MGHRA, CDR2 YSYEKL. The CDR3 has 14 amino acids. Losses at the gene ends were 7 bases for V and 1 base for J; bases not matched to a gene: 6. The CDR3 is CASKPDRGSYEQYF. The DNA of the CDR3 is TGCGCCAGCAAACCAGACAGGGGTTCCTACGAGCAGTACTTC.

The CDR3 loop reads CALERETPPDTQYF. The CDR3 bases are TGTGCCTTGGAGAGGGAGACCCCACCGGATACGCAGTATTTT. V gene TRBV30 combines with J gene TRBJ2-3; TRBD2 is a possible D gene (5 bases). The CDR3 is made up of 14 amino acids. Looked up from germline, CDR1 is GTSNPN and CDR2 is SVGIG (reference sequence). V lost 7 bases, J lost 6 bases, and 20 bases lay in between.

Only a few counts were recorded for this clone. The chain carries TRBV9 and TRBJ2-3; 7 bases are shared with TRBD2. Unmatched junction bases numbered 5, after V lost 1 base and J lost 0 bases. Germline-derived CDR1 and CDR2 are SGDLS and YYNGEE. This CDR3 contains 16 residues. The CDR3, as DNA: TGTGCCAGCAGCGTAAACGGGAGGACTAGCACAGATACGCAGTATTTT. It codes for CASSVNGRTSTDTQYF.

In nucleotides, the CDR3 is TGTGCCAGCAGCTCGGTCTACGAGCAGTACTTC. It is translated as CASSSVYEQYF. This sequence joins TRBV7-8 and TRBJ2-7, with D uncertain. This CDR3 has 11 amino acids. The V end lost 4 bases, the J end lost 3 bases, and 4 bases lay between the germline ends. Germline V gene sequence: CDR1 SGHVS, CDR2 FQNEAQ.

The rearrangement links TRBV28 to TRBJ2-6; TRBD2 aligns across 11 bases. This CDR3 is built from 18 residues. Germline lookup yields CDR1 MDHEN and CDR2 SYDVKM. J gave up 2 bases and V 7 bases, and 10 bases lay outside the gene matches. The chain's CDR3 is CASNPLGLAVPGANVLTF. The CDR3 DNA follows: TGTGCCAGCAATCCTTTGGGACTAGCGGTTCCTGGGGCCAACGTCCTGACTTTC.

CDR3 residues: CASSTSEDTQYF. In DNA form, the CDR3 reads TGTGCCAGCAGCACCTCTGAGGATACGCAGTATTTT. This chain joins TRBV7-9 and TRBJ2-3; D gene ambiguous. The CDR3 is made up of 12 amino acids. Trimming took off 5 bases at V and 6 bases at J, with 9 bases between the two ends. Germline V gives CDR1 SEHNR, CDR2 FQNEAQ (reference sequence). The full variable domain, with the rest looked up from reference TRBV7-9 and TRBJ2-3, is DTGVSQNPRHKITKRGQNVTFRCDPISEHNRLYWYRQTLGQGPEFLTYFQNEAQLEKSRLLSDRFSAERPKGSFSTLEIQRTEQGDSAMYLCASSTSEDTQYFGPGTRLTVL.

The V and J genes are TRBV7-9 and TRBJ2-2, with no clear D. Trimming took 3 bases from V and 6 from J, leaving 5 bases between them. This CDR3 comprises 12 residues. Germline V gene data show CDR1 as SEHNR and CDR2 as FQNEAQ (reference sequence). For the CDR3, the DNA is TGTGCCAGCAGCTTTGTCGCCGGGGAGCTGTTTTTT. It encodes CASSFVAGELFF. Together with reference TRBV7-9 and TRBJ2-2, the CDR3 gives the full variable domain: DTGVSQNPRHKITKRGQNVTFRCDPISEHNRLYWYRQTLGQGPEFLTYFQNEAQLEKSRLLSDRFSAERPKGSFSTLEIQRTEQGDSAMYLCASSFVAGELFFGEGSRLTVL.